Listed below are T cell receptor beta chains from one sample, sequenced in a study of blood T cell repertoires in COVID-19. TCRdb keeps only in-frame clones here, not all; method: immunoSEQ multiplex PCR. Among approximately 230,000 clones listed, around 88% were seen once. Sequencing used PBMCs or T cells enriched from blood (not recorded which). The receptor source for this set is a woman between 45 and 60 years old with acute COVID-19. Both conserved end residues are part of each CDR3. Fields, in order: clone size, V gene, D gene, J gene, CDR3 DNA, CDR3 protein. The D gene is left open where the match is weak. Size values are once, few and many counts, or a class for expanded clones, and some rows have none.

>-|TRBV5-5|-|TRBJ1-3
TGTGCCAGCAGCTTGGCAGTCACATCTGGAAACACCATATATTTT
CASSLAVTSGNTIYF
>-|TRBV3-1/TRBV3-2|-|TRBJ2-2
TGTGCCAGCAGCCAGCCGCTTGGGGAGTTCGGGGCGAACACCGGGGAGCTGTTTTTT
CASSQPLGEFGANTGELFF
>-|TRBV4-2|-|TRBJ2-1
TGTGCCAGCAGCTTCTCTAATCAAGAGAGCGAGCAGTTCTTC
CASSFSNQESEQFF
>once|TRBV11-2|-|TRBJ2-1
TGTGCCAGCAGCTTAGTGGTCGGGATGTCCAATGAGCAGTTCTTC
CASSLVVGMSNEQFF
>-|TRBV7-3|TRBD1|TRBJ1-2
TGTGCCAGCAGCATCCCCGGGACAGGGGGAGGCTACACCTTC
CASSIPGTGGGYTF
>-|TRBV28|-|TRBJ1-6
TGTGCCAGCCTCACGTGGGGCTCACCCCTCCACTTT
CASLTWGSPLHF
>-|TRBV5-1|TRBD1|TRBJ1-4
TGCGCCAGCAGCTCTGGGACAGGGGTGACTGAAAAACTGTTTTTT
CASSSGTGVTEKLFF
>-|TRBV11-2|-|TRBJ2-5
TGTGCCAGCAGCCTTAGGGGGGCAGGGGGAGAGACCCAGTACTTC
CASSLRGAGGETQYF
>-|TRBV27|TRBD1|TRBJ2-7
TGTGCCAGCAGCCCGGCCCCAGGGACAGGGGTGTCCTACGAGCAGTACTTC
CASSPAPGTGVSYEQYF
>-|TRBV19|-|TRBJ2-7
TGTGCCAGTAGTATGGGGCAGCCCTACGAGCAGTACTTC
CASSMGQPYEQYF
>-|TRBV11-2|TRBD2|TRBJ2-1
TGTGCCAGCAGGGTGAGCGGGAACCCCCACAATGAGCAGTTCTTC
CASRVSGNPHNEQFF
>-|TRBV24-1|-|TRBJ2-5
TGTGCCACATCCAAGGTCGGAGTACCTCAAGAGACCCAGTACTTC
CATSKVGVPQETQYF
>-|TRBV5-5|TRBD1|TRBJ1-2
TGTGCCAGCCGACCGACAGGGGCTGGGGACTCTGGCTACACCTTC
CASRPTGAGDSGYTF
>-|TRBV2|TRBD1|TRBJ1-5
TGTGCCAGCAGAGGGACAGGGCTGTTTCAGCCCCAGCATTTT
CASRGTGLFQPQHF
>-|TRBV29-1|TRBD1|TRBJ1-1
TGCAGCGCCCATCCCTTATTACAGGGGCGCACTGAAGCTTTCTTT
CSAHPLLQGRTEAFF
>-|TRBV9|-|TRBJ1-3
TGTGCCAGCAGCCCCGGACAGGGAAACACCATATATTTT
CASSPGQGNTIYF
>many|TRBV16|-|TRBJ2-3
TGTGCCAGCAGCCATTTCGGGGATACGCAGTATTTT
CASSHFGDTQYF
>-|TRBV2|TRBD1|TRBJ1-2
TGTGCCAGCAGTTCCCGGGACAGGGCCTATGGCTACACCTTC
CASSSRDRAYGYTF
>-|TRBV4-3|TRBD2|TRBJ2-1
TGCGCCAGCAGCCTCACACCGGCGGGAGGGCCCACCAATGAGCAGTTCTTC
CASSLTPAGGPTNEQFF
>-|TRBV29-1|TRBD1|TRBJ2-5
TGCAGCGTGCTCCGGGACAGGGGGGAGACCCAGTACTTC
CSVLRDRGETQYF
>-|TRBV5-1|TRBD1|TRBJ1-2
TGCGCCAGCAGCGGACATGAGGGGGCTCAGGACTATGGCTACACCTTC
CASSGHEGAQDYGYTF
>once|TRBV29-1|TRBD1|TRBJ2-1
TGCAGCGTTGAAGTCGTAGGGACAGGGGGCGAGAGAGGAAGCTACAATGAGCAGTTCTTC
CSVEVVGTGGERGSYNEQFF
>-|TRBV5-1|TRBD2|TRBJ2-7
TGCGCCAGCAGCTTTTTTAGCGGGGAGTCCTACGAGCAGTACTTC
CASSFFSGESYEQYF
>-|TRBV21-1|-|TRBJ2-5
TGTGCCAGCAGCAAAGAGGACAGGGGGCGCGGGGAGACCCAGTACTTC
CASSKEDRGRGETQYF
>-|TRBV18|-|TRBJ2-1
TGTGCCAGCTCACCACCGGCGGCGAGGGGGTCCTACAATGAGCAGTTCTTC
CASSPPAARGSYNEQFF
>-|TRBV27|-|TRBJ1-2
TGTGCCAGCAGTGCTCACGGGGTCGGGGACTATGGCTACACCTTC
CASSAHGVGDYGYTF
>once|TRBV28|TRBD1|TRBJ1-3
TGTGCCAGCAACGAACAGGGGGCTTATGGAAACACCATATATTTT
CASNEQGAYGNTIYF
>-|TRBV28|-|TRBJ1-1
TGTGCCAGCAGAAAGAGAAACACTGAAGCTTTCTTT
CASRKRNTEAFF
>-|TRBV7-9|-|TRBJ1-6
TGTGCCAGCAGCTTACAAGTCGAGGGGGCACCCCTCCACTTT
CASSLQVEGAPLHF
>-|TRBV15|TRBD2|TRBJ2-3
TGTGCCACCGCCCGGGCGGGAGATAGTACAGATACGCAGTATTTT
CATARAGDSTDTQYF
>-|TRBV5-1|TRBD1|TRBJ1-1
TGCGCCAGCAGCCTACGGACAGGGGACTTGGCTTTCTTT
CASSLRTGDLAFF
>-|TRBV29-1|-|TRBJ2-7
TGCAGCGTTGAGGTAGCCTGGGGGGAAGAGCAGTACTTC
CSVEVAWGEEQYF
>-|TRBV6-5|TRBD2|TRBJ2-7
TGTGCCAGCAGGGCTGGGACTAGCGGGAGCTACGAGCAGTACTTC
CASRAGTSGSYEQYF
>-|TRBV7-8|TRBD2|TRBJ2-1
TGTGCCAGCAGCTTAGGGACTAGCGGAGCTTGGGAGCAGTTCTTC
CASSLGTSGAWEQFF
>-|TRBV30|TRBD2|TRBJ2-5
TGTGCCTGGACCAAAGACCGGGGGGTCCAAGAGACCCAGTACTTC
CAWTKDRGVQETQYF
>-|TRBV30|-|TRBJ2-5
TGTGCCTGGAACCAACGGCAGGGAAGGGGAGAGACCCAGTACTTC
CAWNQRQGRGETQYF
>few|TRBV24-1|-|TRBJ2-2
TGTGCCACCAGTGTAGAGAACACCGGGGAGCTGTTTTTT
CATSVENTGELFF
>-|TRBV7-2|TRBD1|TRBJ2-2
TGTGCCAGCAGCTTTCAGGGGGCGAACACCGGGGAGCTGTTTTTT
CASSFQGANTGELFF
>-|TRBV20-1|-|TRBJ2-7
TGCAGTGCTAGTCGGGGGTCGGACGAGCAGTACTTC
CSASRGSDEQYF
>-|TRBV7-9|TRBD2|TRBJ2-1
TGTGCCAGCAGCTTCGTTAGCGGGAGCTTGAATGAGCAGTTCTTC
CASSFVSGSLNEQFF
>-|TRBV14|TRBD1|TRBJ2-7
TGTGCCAGCAGCCAAGAAAACTCCTTAGGGGGACAGGGTTACGAGCAGTACTTC
CASSQENSLGGQGYEQYF
>-|TRBV20-1|TRBD2|TRBJ2-1
TGCAGTGCTAGTACTCTACTAGCGGGAGTCGGGGAGCAGTTCTTC
CSASTLLAGVGEQFF
>-|TRBV18|-|TRBJ2-7
TGTGCCAGCTCACCGGGACACTGGGAGCAGTACTTC
CASSPGHWEQYF
>once|TRBV6-5|TRBD2|TRBJ2-3
TGTGCCACCAATAGCGGGATTCCAGATACGCAGTATTTT
CATNSGIPDTQYF
>-|TRBV13|-|TRBJ2-1
TGTGCCAGCAGCCCCCCGGGGACTCGCTCCTACAATGAGCAGTTCTTC
CASSPPGTRSYNEQFF
>-|TRBV11-2|-|TRBJ1-2
TGTGCCAGCAGCTTCGGGGGGGCCGGAGGCTACACCTTC
CASSFGGAGGYTF
>once|TRBV3-1/TRBV3-2|-|TRBJ2-1
TGTGCCAGCAGCCAATACGCGGGATCCTACAATGAGCAGTTCTTC
CASSQYAGSYNEQFF
>many|TRBV6-5|-|TRBJ1-1
TGTGCCAGCAGACTAGGACCGGACACTGAAGCTTTCTTT
CASRLGPDTEAFF
>once|TRBV28|TRBD1|TRBJ1-2
TGTGCCAGCAAATGGGACAGGAGCGGCTACACCTTC
CASKWDRSGYTF
>-|TRBV3-1/TRBV3-2|TRBD1|TRBJ2-2
TGTGCCAGCAGCCAAGTCGGGTATTTCGGGACAGGGGACACCGGGGAGCTGTTTTTT
CASSQVGYFGTGDTGELFF
>once|TRBV28|TRBD2|TRBJ2-2
TGTGCCAGCAGTCGGGGGACTAGCGGTAATACCGGGGAGCTGTTTTTT
CASSRGTSGNTGELFF
>-|TRBV7-3|TRBD1|TRBJ2-1
TGTGCCAGCAGCTTAAGTCCCGGGACAGGGAATGAGCAGTTCTTC
CASSLSPGTGNEQFF
>-|TRBV18|-|TRBJ2-7
TGTGCCAGCTCACCACCGCACGGTACCTACGAGCAGTACTTC
CASSPPHGTYEQYF